This T cell receptor beta chain originates from a study of regulatory T cells in long-lasting Graves disease. Study-level background: Graves' patients, newly diagnosed, had taken antithyroid drugs under 3 months.

CDR1 and CDR2 (germline): KGHSH, LQKENI. V lost 0 bases to trimming and J lost 9 bases, with 9 bases between them. CDR3 length: 13 residues. Arm-PCR of CDR3 regions with iRepertoire HTBI primers generated TCR beta libraries. One entry per CDR3 protein, called by TCRdb with MiXCR from the multiplex PCR reads. The sample shows a few hundred thousand distinct CDR3 sequences, about a sixth of them seen only once. The time point was: newly diagnosed GD, antithyroid drugs for less than 3 months. PBMCs provided the RNA from which the TCR library was made. Each of the patients was recruited from an endocrinology department situated in Xi'an, China. This clonotype was recorded many times. This same sample was also taken into another study, of T cells in Graves' hyperthyroidism and ophthalmopathy. As reported in that work: A lack of ophthalmopathy progression within 18 months defined stable Graves' hyperthyroidism. HTBI primers drove first-round RT-PCR of the TCR CDR3.

This sequence originates from a young woman with Graves disease. V is TRBV18 and J is TRBJ2-1; possibly TRBD2 for D (6 bases). The sample was peripheral blood mononuclear cells (PBMCs), taken at new diagnosis, from a patient treated with antithyroid drugs. The CDR3 region is CASSPPYGGEQFF. The CDR3 DNA sequence: TGTGCCAGCTCACCACCCTACGGGGGTGAGCAGTTCTTC.